This is a list of T cell receptor beta chains from one sample in a study of patients and donors after allogeneic stem cell transplantation. TCRdb re-called the RT-PCR reads through MiXCR, storing one row per CDR3 protein. The profile covers approximately 200,000 distinct CDR3 sequences, with about 38% appearing a single time and roughly 11% taken by the ten largest. Sequencing input: blood, either unsorted or a sorted T cell fraction (not recorded which). These receptors all stem from a human donor who was either an allogeneic HSCT recipient or a stem cell or donor lymphocyte infusion donor (not recorded which). It is not recorded whose cells these are; they may come from a transplant donor. CDR3s include the opening cysteine and the closing phenylalanine or tryptophan. The D gene is left open where the match is weak. Part of the rows lack a size; the others show once, few, many or a class for expanded clones.

V: TRBV10-3; D: TRBD1; size: few; J: TRBJ1-3; CDR3: CAIRTDRGPGNTIYF; DNA: TGTGCCATCAGGACGGACAGGGGGCCAGGAAACACCATATATTTT
V: TRBV6-5; D: .; size: .; J: TRBJ1-1; CDR3: CASSAGANTEAFF; DNA: TGTGCCAGCAGTGCCGGGGCTAATACTGAAGCTTTCTTT
V: TRBV15; D: TRBD1; size: few; J: TRBJ1-6; CDR3: CATSRGSDRGPSPLHF; DNA: TGTGCCACCAGCAGAGGGTCGGACAGGGGGCCTTCACCCCTCCACTTT
V: TRBV5-6; D: .; size: .; J: TRBJ2-3; CDR3: CASSLRSTDTQYF; DNA: TGTGCCAGCAGCCTCCGGAGCACAGATACGCAGTATTTT
V: TRBV29-1; D: .; size: .; J: TRBJ1-5; CDR3: CSVEWAVNQPQHF; DNA: TGCAGCGTTGAATGGGCAGTTAATCAGCCCCAGCATTTT
V: TRBV5-1; D: .; size: .; J: TRBJ2-2; CDR3: CASSFAPKVSGELFF; DNA: TGCGCCAGCAGCTTTGCCCCCAAGGTCTCCGGGGAGCTGTTTTTT
V: TRBV10-2; D: .; size: .; J: TRBJ1-3; CDR3: CASSGDTTSSGNTIYF; DNA: TGCGCCAGCAGTGGGGACACTACTAGCTCTGGAAACACCATATATTTT
V: TRBV19; D: .; size: .; J: TRBJ2-2; CDR3: CASSRGPAELFF; DNA: TGTGCCAGCTCACGGGGGCCCGCGGAGCTGTTTTTT
V: TRBV18; D: .; size: .; J: TRBJ2-2; CDR3: CASSPQDTDTGELFF; DNA: TGTGCCAGCTCACCTCAGGACACGGACACCGGGGAGCTGTTTTTT
V: TRBV12-3/TRBV12-4; D: .; size: few; J: TRBJ1-1; CDR3: CASSLMDNTEAFF; DNA: TGTGCCAGCAGTTTAATGGACAACACTGAAGCTTTCTTT
V: TRBV6-5; D: .; size: .; J: TRBJ1-5; CDR3: CASRLSRGSNQPQHF; DNA: TGTGCCAGCAGACTTTCCAGGGGATCCAATCAGCCCCAGCATTTT
V: TRBV6-5; D: .; size: .; J: TRBJ1-2; CDR3: CASSRDPYGYTF; DNA: TGTGCCAGCAGCCGTGACCCTTATGGCTACACCTTC
V: TRBV12-3/TRBV12-4; D: .; size: few; J: TRBJ1-2; CDR3: CASSLWGTGYTF; DNA: TGTGCCAGCAGTTTATGGGGAACGGGCTACACCTTC
V: TRBV5-6; D: TRBD1; size: .; J: TRBJ2-5; CDR3: CASSLGTARETQYF; DNA: TGTGCCAGCAGCTTAGGGACAGCGAGAGAGACCCAGTACTTC
V: TRBV28; D: TRBD1; size: .; J: TRBJ1-5; CDR3: CASSLVRTGKGQPQHF; DNA: TGTGCCAGCAGTTTGGTCCGGACAGGGAAGGGACAGCCCCAGCATTTT
V: TRBV12-3/TRBV12-4; D: TRBD1; size: .; J: TRBJ2-7; CDR3: CASKSGTGFYEQYF; DNA: TGTGCCAGCAAGTCCGGGACAGGGTTCTACGAGCAGTACTTC
V: TRBV12-3/TRBV12-4; D: .; size: few; J: TRBJ2-2; CDR3: CASSFGGELFF; DNA: TGTGCCAGCAGTTTTGGTGGGGAGCTGTTTTTT
V: TRBV6-1; D: TRBD2; size: once; J: TRBJ2-4; CDR3: CASSEGTSGGDIQYF; DNA: TGTGCCAGCAGTGAGGGGACTAGCGGGGGAGACATTCAGTACTTC
V: TRBV6-4; D: .; size: few; J: TRBJ2-3; CDR3: CASSVQGEDTDTQYF; DNA: TGTGCCAGCAGTGTTCAGGGGGAGGACACAGATACGCAGTATTTT
V: TRBV11-3; D: .; size: .; J: TRBJ2-1; CDR3: CASSPGLQGSYNEQFF; DNA: TGTGCCAGCAGCCCAGGGCTTCAAGGGTCCTACAATGAGCAGTTCTTC
V: TRBV5-6; D: .; size: few; J: TRBJ1-3; CDR3: CASSLEGWPGNTIYF; DNA: TGTGCCAGCAGCTTGGAAGGGTGGCCCGGAAACACCATATATTTT
V: TRBV5-5; D: .; size: .; J: TRBJ2-1; CDR3: CASSYLTYEQFF; DNA: TGTGCCAGCAGCTATTTGACATACGAGCAGTTCTTC